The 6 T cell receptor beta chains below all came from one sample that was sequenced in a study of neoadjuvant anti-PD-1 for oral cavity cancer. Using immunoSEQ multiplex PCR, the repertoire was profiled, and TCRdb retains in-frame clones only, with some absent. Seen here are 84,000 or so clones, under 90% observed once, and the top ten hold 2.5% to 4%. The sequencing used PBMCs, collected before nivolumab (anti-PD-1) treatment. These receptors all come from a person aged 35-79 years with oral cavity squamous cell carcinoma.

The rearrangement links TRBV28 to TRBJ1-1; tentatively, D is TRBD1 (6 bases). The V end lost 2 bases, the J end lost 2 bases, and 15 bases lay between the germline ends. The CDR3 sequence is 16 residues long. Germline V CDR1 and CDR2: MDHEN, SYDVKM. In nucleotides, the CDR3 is TGTGCCAGCAGTTTAGGGGGGGCGCTTGGTAACACTGAAGCTTTCTTT. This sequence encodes CASSLGGALGNTEAFF.

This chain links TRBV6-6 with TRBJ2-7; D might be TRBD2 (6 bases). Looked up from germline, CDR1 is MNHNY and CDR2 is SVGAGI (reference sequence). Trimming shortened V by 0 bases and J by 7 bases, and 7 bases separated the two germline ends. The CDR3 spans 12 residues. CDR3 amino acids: CASSYSREEQYF. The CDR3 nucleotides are TGTGCCAGCAGTTACTCCCGGGAGGAGCAGTACTTC.

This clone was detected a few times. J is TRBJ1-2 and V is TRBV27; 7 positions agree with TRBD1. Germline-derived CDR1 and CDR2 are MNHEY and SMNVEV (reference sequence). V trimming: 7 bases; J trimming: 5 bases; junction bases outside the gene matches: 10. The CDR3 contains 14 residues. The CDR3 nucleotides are TGTGCCAGCAAAGGGGGCGACAGGCTATATGGCTACACCTTC. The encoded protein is CASKGGDRLYGYTF.

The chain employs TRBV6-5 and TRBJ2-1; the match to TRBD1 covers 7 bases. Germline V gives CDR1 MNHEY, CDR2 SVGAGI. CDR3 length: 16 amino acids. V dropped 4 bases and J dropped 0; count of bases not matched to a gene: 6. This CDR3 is CASSFDRVSSYNEQFF. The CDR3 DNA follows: TGTGCCAGCAGTTTCGACAGGGTTAGCTCCTACAATGAGCAGTTCTTC.

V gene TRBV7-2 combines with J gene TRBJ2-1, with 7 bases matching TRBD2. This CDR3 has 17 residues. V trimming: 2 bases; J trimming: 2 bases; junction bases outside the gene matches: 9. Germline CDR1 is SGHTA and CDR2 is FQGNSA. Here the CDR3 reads CASSLSAGTTTYNEQFF. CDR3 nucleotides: TGTGCCAGCAGCTTATCTGCCGGGACTACCACCTACAATGAGCAGTTCTTC.

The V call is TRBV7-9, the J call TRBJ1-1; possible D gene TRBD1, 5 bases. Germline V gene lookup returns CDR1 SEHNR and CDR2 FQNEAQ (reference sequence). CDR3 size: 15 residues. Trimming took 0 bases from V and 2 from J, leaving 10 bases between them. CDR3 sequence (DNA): TGTGCCAGCAGCTTAGCAAATGGGGCAAACACTGAAGCTTTCTTT. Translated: CASSLANGANTEAFF. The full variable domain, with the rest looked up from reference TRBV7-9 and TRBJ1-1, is DTGVSQNPRHKITKRGQNVTFRCDPISEHNRLYWYRQTLGQGPEFLTYFQNEAQLEKSRLLSDRFSAERPKGSFSTLEIQRTEQGDSAMYLCASSLANGANTEAFFGQGTRLTVV.